These T cell receptor beta chains were read from a single sample in a study of CD8 T cells in Susac syndrome. MiXCR was run by TCRdb on the immunoSEQ multiplex PCR reads, yielding one entry per CDR3 protein. The data show 180,000 or so distinct CDR3 sequences, approximately 94% seen once. Sequencing used CD4+ T cells from PBMCs. These receptors were obtained from a human donor in good health. The CDR3 runs from the conserved cysteine through the conserved F or W. Each record gives: clone size, V gene, D gene, J gene, CDR3 DNA, CDR3 protein. A D gene is named only where the DNA matches it firmly. Only part of the rows carry a size: once, few, many, or a class if the clone is expanded.

clone size: NA
V gene: TRBV12-5
D gene: NA
J gene: TRBJ2-3
CDR3 DNA: TGTGCTAGTGGTTTGGTACTGGGCAGGGGGGCAGATACGCAGTATTTT
CDR3 protein: CASGLVLGRGADTQYF

clone size: NA
V gene: TRBV15
D gene: NA
J gene: TRBJ2-5
CDR3 DNA: TGTGCCACCAGCAGACCAGATTTGTACCAAGAGACCCAGTACTTC
CDR3 protein: CATSRPDLYQETQYF

clone size: NA
V gene: TRBV30
D gene: TRBD1
J gene: TRBJ2-7
CDR3 DNA: TGTGCCTGGAGTCCACTCGACAGGGGCCACGAGCAGTACTTC
CDR3 protein: CAWSPLDRGHEQYF

clone size: once
V gene: TRBV29-1
D gene: NA
J gene: TRBJ1-2
CDR3 DNA: TGCAGCGTTGTCCCTGGCTACACCTTC
CDR3 protein: CSVVPGYTF

clone size: NA
V gene: TRBV7-3
D gene: NA
J gene: TRBJ1-1
CDR3 DNA: TGTGCCAGCAGGGGACTTCAGAACACTGAAGCTTTCTTT
CDR3 protein: CASRGLQNTEAFF

clone size: NA
V gene: TRBV14
D gene: TRBD1
J gene: TRBJ2-5
CDR3 DNA: TGTGCCAGCAGCCAGAGGGGGCGCGAGACCCAGTACTTC
CDR3 protein: CASSQRGRETQYF

clone size: NA
V gene: TRBV29-1
D gene: NA
J gene: TRBJ2-5
CDR3 DNA: TGCAGCGTGTTTGAGGGGACCCAGTACTTC
CDR3 protein: CSVFEGTQYF

clone size: NA
V gene: TRBV12-3/TRBV12-4
D gene: NA
J gene: TRBJ2-1
CDR3 DNA: TGTGCCAGCAGCCCCGGCAGGGGATCCTACAATGAGCAGTTCTTC
CDR3 protein: CASSPGRGSYNEQFF

clone size: NA
V gene: TRBV30
D gene: NA
J gene: TRBJ1-2
CDR3 DNA: TGTGCCTGGAGTGTACACAGGAATGGCTACACCTTC
CDR3 protein: CAWSVHRNGYTF

clone size: NA
V gene: TRBV11-1
D gene: TRBD1
J gene: TRBJ2-1
CDR3 DNA: TGTGCCAGCAGCCAACAGGGGATTACCTACAATGAGCAGTTCTTC
CDR3 protein: CASSQQGITYNEQFF

clone size: NA
V gene: TRBV7-3
D gene: TRBD2
J gene: TRBJ2-7
CDR3 DNA: TGTGCCAGCAGCCCCTCGGGGGGAGGAGGCGAGCAGTACTTC
CDR3 protein: CASSPSGGGGEQYF

clone size: NA
V gene: TRBV4-1
D gene: NA
J gene: TRBJ2-1
CDR3 DNA: TGCGCCAGCAGCCACATCGGCGGAACCTACAATGAGCAGTTCTTC
CDR3 protein: CASSHIGGTYNEQFF

clone size: NA
V gene: TRBV27
D gene: NA
J gene: TRBJ2-1
CDR3 DNA: TGTGCCAGCAGAAGCGGACTGGCCTCCTACAATGAGCAGTTCTTC
CDR3 protein: CASRSGLASYNEQFF

clone size: NA
V gene: TRBV6-6
D gene: TRBD2
J gene: TRBJ2-1
CDR3 DNA: TGTGCCAGCAGTTGGGGGACTAGCGGGAGTTTCGAGCAGTTCTTC
CDR3 protein: CASSWGTSGSFEQFF

clone size: NA
V gene: TRBV20-1
D gene: NA
J gene: TRBJ2-3
CDR3 DNA: TGCAGTGCTAGAGACTCAAGCGGGTCGATGGATACGCAGTATTTT
CDR3 protein: CSARDSSGSMDTQYF

clone size: NA
V gene: TRBV27
D gene: NA
J gene: TRBJ2-7
CDR3 DNA: TGTGCCAGCAGACAGGGACGGGACCTCTACGAGCAGTACTTC
CDR3 protein: CASRQGRDLYEQYF

clone size: NA
V gene: TRBV6-1
D gene: NA
J gene: TRBJ1-5
CDR3 DNA: TGTGCCAGCAGACTAAGCCCGAGGGGGATGGGGCAGCCCCAGCATTTT
CDR3 protein: CASRLSPRGMGQPQHF

clone size: NA
V gene: TRBV7-2
D gene: NA
J gene: TRBJ2-5
CDR3 DNA: TGTGCCAGCAGCTTAGCGGACAAAGTAGAGACCCAGTACTTC
CDR3 protein: CASSLADKVETQYF

clone size: NA
V gene: TRBV5-1
D gene: NA
J gene: TRBJ1-1
CDR3 DNA: TGCGCCAGCCGGTGGGGGGGCGCGGACACTGAAGCTTTCTTT
CDR3 protein: CASRWGGADTEAFF

clone size: NA
V gene: TRBV20-1
D gene: NA
J gene: TRBJ2-7
CDR3 DNA: TGCAGTGCTAGTCAAGGTACAGGGCGTTCTTACGAGCAGTACTTC
CDR3 protein: CSASQGTGRSYEQYF

clone size: NA
V gene: TRBV7-2
D gene: TRBD1
J gene: TRBJ2-7
CDR3 DNA: TGTGCCAGCAGCACTCGGACAGGGGTGCCCTACGAGCAGTACTTC
CDR3 protein: CASSTRTGVPYEQYF

clone size: NA
V gene: TRBV7-2
D gene: TRBD2
J gene: TRBJ2-5
CDR3 DNA: TGTGCCAGCAGTCGACTAGCGGGAGGAGGGGAGACCCAGTACTTC
CDR3 protein: CASSRLAGGGETQYF

clone size: NA
V gene: TRBV4-2
D gene: NA
J gene: TRBJ2-5
CDR3 DNA: TGTGCCAGCAGCCAAGATACTCGAGCGTGGGAGACCCAGTACTTC
CDR3 protein: CASSQDTRAWETQYF